This T cell receptor beta chain was identified during a study of shared clonotypes between healthy human individuals. Study-level results: A handful of donors shared around 5.1% of their naive CD4 clonotypes. Generation probability values for non-shared clonotypes were lower than those for clonotypes shared by all four donors.

Trimming cost V 3 bases and J 0 bases, with 15 bases left between them. The germline CDR1 and CDR2 sequences are SGHVS and FQNEAQ. CDR3 length: 16 residues. CD8 cells regarded as naive lacked CD45RO, were positively chosen for CCR7, and omitted terminally differentiated effector memory CD45RA+ cells. Every immunoSEQ plate was one replicate of a subset's evenly spread DNA. The table came from immunoSEQ multiplex PCR; TCRdb's copy has only in-frame clones and leaves some out. The sample shows about 680,000 clones, 92% of them seen only once. A remark on this clone: Antigen specificity is unknown.

Sequenced material: naive CD8+ T cells sorted from blood. This chain links TRBV7-8 with TRBJ2-7; D gene ambiguous. The sequence was collected from a man in his thirties or forties in good health. CDR3 in DNA: TGTGCCAGCAGCTTGCCAGCAGCAACAAGCTCCTACGAGCAGTACTTC. Protein product: CASSLPAATSSYEQYF.